Below are 14 T cell receptor beta chains sequenced from a single sample in a study of regulatory T cells in long-lasting Graves disease. Time point described: newly diagnosed GD, antithyroid drugs for less than 3 months. There was RNA extracted from PBMCs, and the TCR library was made from it. Combining iRepertoire HTBI primers with Arm-PCR of CDR3 regions, the authors built TCR beta libraries. MiXCR, run by TCRdb on the multiplex PCR reads, gives a single entry per CDR3 protein. The table has hundreds of thousands of distinct CDR3 sequences, approximately 16% seen once. The same sample was also used in a study of T cells in Graves' hyperthyroidism and ophthalmopathy.

Sequencing used peripheral blood mononuclear cells (PBMCs), obtained at new diagnosis, from a patient treated with antithyroid drugs. These receptors all come from a man aged 35 to 55 with Graves disease.

The table lists this clonotype with a few counts. V is TRBV6-1 and J is TRBJ1-5; weak D call: TRBD1 (6 bases). Germline V gene lookup returns CDR1 MNHNS and CDR2 SASEGT. The CDR3 runs to 15 residues. Trimming pared 6 bases from V and 1 base from J, leaving 13 bases between. The DNA for the CDR3 is TGTGCCAGCAGCGACGGACAGTTGAGCAATCAGCCCCAGCATTTT. Protein product: CASSDGQLSNQPQHF.

This clonotype occurred many times. The V call is TRBV20-1, the J call TRBJ2-3; tentative D call: TRBD2 (5 bases). The V and J ends lost 3 bases and 0 bases respectively, with 22 bases between them. Germline assignment: CDR1 DFQATT and CDR2 SNEGSKA (reference sequence). The CDR3 spans 18 residues. The CDR3 region is CSASQAFGVGWSTDTQYF. Written as DNA, the CDR3 is TGCAGTGCTAGCCAAGCCTTCGGGGTGGGGTGGAGCACAGATACGCAGTATTTT.

This clonotype was seen many times. The chain carries TRBV2 and TRBJ2-1; D may correspond to TRBD1 or TRBD2 (6 bases each). V gave up 2 bases and J gave up 5 bases, with 13 bases separating them. The CDR3 is 15 amino acids. Germline V gives CDR1 SNHLY, CDR2 FYNNEI. The CDR3 nucleotides are TGTGCCAGCAGTGAAATACAGGGAGGTAACAATGAGCAGTTCTTC. Its protein product is CASSEIQGGNNEQFF.

This clonotype was observed many times. The chain combines TRBV12-3 or TRBV12-4 with TRBJ2-1; 7 nucleotides agree with TRBD1. Trimming at V came to 3 bases and at J to 4 bases, leaving 12 bases not matched to a gene. The length of the CDR3 is 17 residues. In DNA form, the CDR3 reads TGTGCCAGCAGTTTCGGAGACAGGGCGGAGATTTACAATGAGCAGTTCTTC. Amino acid sequence: CASSFGDRAEIYNEQFF.

This clonotype occurred many times. The V call is TRBV5-1, the J call TRBJ1-4, with D perhaps matching TRBD1 (5 bases). Germline assignment: CDR1 SGHRS and CDR2 YFSETQ. V dropped 6 bases and J dropped 2 bases, with 11 bases sitting between them. The CDR3 is 14 amino acids. The CDR3 spells CASKRGPTNEKLFF. The CDR3 DNA follows: TGCGCCAGCAAGCGGGGACCGACTAATGAAAAACTGTTTTTT.

The chain is built from TRBV11-1 and TRBJ2-1; D might be TRBD2 (5 bases). In germline, CDR1 is SGHAT, CDR2 FQDESV (reference sequence). The CDR3 has 13 residues. V was pared by 6 bases and J by 8 bases, with 14 bases between. The CDR3 sequence is CASRDSSIDEQFF. CDR3 coding DNA: TGTGCCAGCAGGGACTCTAGTATAGATGAGCAGTTCTTC.

At least ten counts were recorded for this clonotype. The genes are TRBV11-2 and TRBJ2-3, with 10 bases that match TRBD2. Unmatched junction bases numbered 6, after V lost 1 base and J lost 5 bases. The germline V gene encodes CDR1 SGHAT and CDR2 FQNNGV. The CDR3 contains 16 residues. The CDR3 nucleotides read TGTGCCAGCAGCTTAGGAGCGGGGGGGCCCGTAGATACGCAGTATTTT. Its translation: CASSLGAGGPVDTQYF.

This clonotype was seen just once. A clone one base away is much larger, so this may be a read error. Here the CDR3 omits its conserved ending phenylalanine or tryptophan, so a read error is the likely source. V and J are TRBV7-9 and TRBJ1-5, with TRBD1 matching over 7 bases. CDR1 is SEHNR, CDR2 FQNEAQ, per germline (reference sequence). CDR3 length: 15 residues. The V and J ends lost 3 bases and 5 bases, in that order; junction bases with no gene match: 7. In DNA form, the CDR3 reads TGTGCCAGCAGCTTTGGAGGGGGCGCCGATCAGCCCCAGCATTCT. Translating gives CASSFGGGADQPQHS.

This clonotype was counted between two and nine times. The CDR3 region has the DNA TGTGCCAGCTCTATAGCGGGGGGACACACCGGGGAGCTGTTTTTT. It specifies CASSIAGGHTGELFF. The chain carries TRBV28 and TRBJ2-2, with 10 bases aligning to TRBD2. The germline gives CDR1 MDHEN, CDR2 SYDVKM. After removal of 8 bases from V and 3 bases from J, the junction contained 6 bases not matched to a gene. The CDR3 extends over 15 amino acids.

The V and J genes are TRBV12-3 or TRBV12-4 and TRBJ1-1, with a weak D call TRBD1 (5 bases). Trimming removed 6 bases at V and 1 base at J, with 21 bases between. CDR3 size: 17 residues. CDR3 coding DNA: TGTGCCAGCAGCCCTGACAGATATCACATAAAGAACACTGAAGCTTTCTTT. Amino acids: CASSPDRYHIKNTEAFF.

In this sample, this clonotype turned up many times. This chain connects TRBV2 to TRBJ2-1; no definite D call. Trimming took off 6 bases at V and 9 bases at J, with 12 bases between the two ends. The CDR3 consists of 12 residues. Germline V gene lookup returns CDR1 SNHLY and CDR2 FYNNEI. The CDR3 region has the DNA TGTGCCAGCAGCGAAAGCCGGGTTGAGCAGTTCTTC. Translation: CASSESRVEQFF. Full variable domain (remainder filled in from reference TRBV2 and TRBJ2-1): EPEVTQTPSHQVTQMGQEVILRCVPISNHLYFYWYRQILGQKVEFLVSFYNNEISEKSEIFDDQFSVERPDGSNFTLKIRSTKLEDSAMYFCASSESRVEQFFGPGTRLTVL.

The chain couples TRBV12-3 or TRBV12-4 to TRBJ2-3, with D perhaps given as TRBD1 or TRBD2 (6 bases each). This CDR3 comprises 15 residues. V lost 8 bases, J lost 5 bases, and 20 bases lay in between. The DNA of the CDR3 is TGTGCCAGCCGTAGGGGGGCATTTACCCAAGATACGCAGTATTTT. Protein: CASRRGAFTQDTQYF.

There are a few counts of this clonotype. The chain carries TRBV30 and TRBJ2-2; 10 bases match TRBD1. The CDR3 extends over 18 amino acids. V was clipped by 1 base and J by 0 bases; unmatched bases: 8. Germline values: CDR1 GTSNPN, CDR2 SVGIG (reference sequence). The CDR3 sequence: CAWSGGQGPPTNTGELFF. CDR3 bases: TGTGCCTGGAGTGGGGGACAGGGGCCGCCAACGAACACCGGGGAGCTGTTTTTT.

This clonotype was detected ten times or more. The chain joins TRBV24-1 to TRBJ2-3; the D gene could be TRBD1 or TRBD2 (5 bases each). Per germline, CDR1 KGHDR and CDR2 SFDVKD. The CDR3 covers 15 residues. V lost 10 bases, J lost 2 bases, and 18 bases lay in between. The CDR3 nucleotides read TGTGCCACAGGGGTGGGGAGCGGAAACACAGATACGCAGTATTTT. Translating it yields CATGVGSGNTDTQYF.